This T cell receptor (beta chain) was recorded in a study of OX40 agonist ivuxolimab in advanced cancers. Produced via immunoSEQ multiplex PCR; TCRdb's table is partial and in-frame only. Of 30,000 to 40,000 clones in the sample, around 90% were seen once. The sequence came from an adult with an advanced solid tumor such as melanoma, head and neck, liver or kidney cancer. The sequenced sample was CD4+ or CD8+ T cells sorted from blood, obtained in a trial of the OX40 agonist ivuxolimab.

CDR3 nucleotide sequence: TGTGCCTGGAGTGTAAAGCTAGCGGGAGTGGGGGAGCAGTACTTC. Translated, it gives CAWSVKLAGVGEQYF. The V call is TRBV30, the J call TRBJ2-7, with 10 nucleotides matching TRBD2. Germline assignment: CDR1 GTSNPN and CDR2 SVGIG (reference sequence). CDR3 size: 15 residues. The V gene end was trimmed by 0 bases and the J gene end by 7 bases; junction bases not matched to a gene: 9.